Listed below are T cell receptor beta chains from one sample, sequenced in a study of OX40 agonist ivuxolimab in advanced cancers. Libraries were prepared by immunoSEQ multiplex PCR; TCRdb keeps only in-frame clonotypes and omits some of them. The repertoire holds roughly 110,000 clones, with about nine tenths as singletons. The material was CD4+ or CD8+ T cells sorted from blood, obtained in a trial of the OX40 agonist ivuxolimab. These receptors came from an adult with an advanced solid tumor such as melanoma, head and neck, liver or kidney cancer. The CDR3 runs from the conserved cysteine through the conserved F or W. Size is omitted from some rows. Given values are once, few, many or a class for expanded clones.

J | size | V | CDR3
TRBJ2-1 | - | TRBV7-2 | CASSFRYAGGSHESEQFF
TRBJ1-1 | - | TRBV5-1 | CASSPTNGFTEAFF
TRBJ2-5 | - | TRBV29-1 | CSVLRGETQYF
TRBJ2-7 | - | TRBV7-3 | CASSPTGTSSSYEQYF
TRBJ2-5 | - | TRBV28 | CASGNRVGETQYF
TRBJ1-4 | - | TRBV7-2 | CASSLAGTTNEKLFF
TRBJ2-7 | once | TRBV6-5 | CASSYSGAGSYEQYF
TRBJ2-7 | - | TRBV5-7 | CASSLDRFHRSSYEQYF
TRBJ1-4 | few | TRBV30 | CAWSAWEGVRKLFF
TRBJ2-3 | once | TRBV30 | CAWSRGTDTQYF
TRBJ1-2 | - | TRBV28 | CASSLSKYGYTF
TRBJ1-5 | - | TRBV5-1 | CASSLEAGSSNQPQHF
TRBJ1-2 | - | TRBV5-6 | CASSLRATGYTF
TRBJ2-7 | once | TRBV11-1 | CASSDEYGGAYEQYF
TRBJ1-5 | - | TRBV6-5 | CASSYSKQNQPQHF
TRBJ1-5 | - | TRBV6-5 | CASSTTGNQPQHF
TRBJ2-3 | - | TRBV10-3 | CAIRLAGGVTDTQYF
TRBJ2-3 | - | TRBV18 | CASSPLLAGGPLDTQYF
TRBJ1-3 | - | TRBV28 | CASSLFLGQTSSGNTIYF
TRBJ2-7 | - | TRBV7-2 | CASSLMEGLGYEQYF
TRBJ1-5 | once | TRBV6-1 | CASSSDRHQPQHF
TRBJ2-3 | once | TRBV7-3 | CASSLGRGKGDTQYF
TRBJ1-1 | many | TRBV5-6 | CASSLARAMSFF
TRBJ2-1 | - | TRBV5-6 | CASSSGPEQFF
TRBJ1-4 | - | TRBV5-4 | CASSLAPQGGVEKLFF
TRBJ1-5 | few | TRBV2 | CASSDRAEQPQHF
TRBJ1-2 | - | TRBV30 | CASGGRSYSNGYTF
TRBJ1-6 | few | TRBV10-1 | CASTPEGRGGFRVQNNSPLHF
TRBJ2-1 | - | TRBV7-9 | CASSLAGGQGTQFF
TRBJ2-3 | - | TRBV9 | CASSVRGADTDTQYF
TRBJ2-5 | - | TRBV9 | CASSVGPGGEETQYF
TRBJ2-5 | - | TRBV7-8 | CASRSSLRDGQETQYF
TRBJ2-6 | - | TRBV28 | CASSQGRASGANVLTF
TRBJ2-3 | - | TRBV23-1 | CASALWDTQYF
TRBJ2-7 | once | TRBV5-6 | CASSLWGQGLHF
TRBJ2-7 | - | TRBV9 | CASSVGTGPEQYF